A single sample is the source of the 21 T cell receptor beta chains below, sequenced in a study of blood T cell repertoires in COVID-19. Clones were sequenced by immunoSEQ multiplex PCR, and TCRdb holds only the in-frame ones, with some missing. The repertoire holds approximately 140,000 clones, with about 90% as singletons. The specimen sequenced was peripheral blood. These receptors came from a woman in her sixties with active or convalescent COVID-19.

The chain joins TRBV28 to TRBJ1-2; 8 bases align to TRBD1. This CDR3 has 12 residues. V lost 6 bases to trimming and J lost 7 bases; unmatched junction nucleotides: 4. In germline, CDR1 is MDHEN, CDR2 SYDVKM. CDR3 sequence reads: CASRVRGLGYTF. CDR3 nucleotide sequence: TGTGCCAGCAGGGTCAGGGGGCTTGGCTACACCTTC.

This chain joins TRBV16 and TRBJ1-2; D is perhaps TRBD1 (6 bases). Looked up from germline, CDR1 is KGHSY and CDR2 is FQNENV. The length of the CDR3 is 13 residues. Trimming cost V 3 bases and J 7 bases, with 12 bases left between them. The CDR3 reads CASSHRTEGGYTF. The CDR3, as DNA: TGTGCCAGCAGCCACAGGACAGAGGGTGGCTACACCTTC.

The chain combines TRBV3-1 (or the pseudogene TRBV3-2) with TRBJ2-5; 9 nucleotides match TRBD2. CDR1 and CDR2 (germline): LGHDT, YNNKEL (reference sequence). This CDR3 has 15 residues. V shed 3 bases and J 4 bases; nucleotides not matched to a gene: 6. The CDR3 spells CASSQSAGGGETQYF. The DNA for the CDR3 is TGTGCCAGCAGCCAGTCAGCGGGGGGAGGAGAGACCCAGTACTTC.

The chain employs TRBV18 and TRBJ2-3; 7 positions agree with TRBD1. CDR1 and CDR2 from the germline V gene are KGHSH and LQKENI. The CDR3 contains 14 residues. J gave up 5 bases and V 5 bases, and 7 bases lay outside the gene matches. CDR3 nucleotide sequence: TGTGCCAGCTCAAACGGACAGGCTGGAGATACGCAGTATTTT. This codes for CASSNGQAGDTQYF.

The chain combines TRBV6-5 with TRBJ2-3; D perhaps matches TRBD2 (5 bases). The ends were cut back, 0 bases at V and 0 bases at J, with 7 bases in the middle. The germline CDR1 and CDR2 sequences are MNHEY and SVGAGI. The CDR3 has 15 residues. Written as DNA, the CDR3 is TGTGCCAGCAGTTACTCGCCGGGAAGCACAGATACGCAGTATTTT. It specifies CASSYSPGSTDTQYF.

Only one count was recorded for this clone. This CDR3 reads CASTVERDQPQHF. The CDR3 DNA follows: TGTGCCAGCACCGTTGAACGGGATCAGCCCCAGCATTTT. The chain employs TRBV7-8 and TRBJ1-5, with D unresolved. The CDR3 spans 13 residues. Germline V gene lookup returns CDR1 SGHVS and CDR2 FQNEAQ. With 7 bases removed from V and 5 bases from J, the gap between germline ends came to 12 bases.

This chain uses TRBV10-3 with TRBJ1-4; TRBD1 agrees at 8 bases. This CDR3 contains 13 residues. The germline V gene encodes CDR1 ENHRY and CDR2 SYGVKD. J lost 6 bases, V lost 11 bases, and 8 bases had no gene match. The CDR3 here is CASGTGLDEKLFF. The CDR3 DNA reads as TGTGCCTCCGGGACAGGTCTGGATGAAAAACTGTTTTTT.

In DNA, the CDR3 is TGTGCCAGTAGTACACAGGGGGGCCCGAACTATGGCTACACCTTC. Translating it yields CASSTQGGPNYGYTF. The V and J genes are TRBV19 and TRBJ1-2, with 8 nucleotides matching TRBD1. CDR1 and CDR2 (germline): LNHDA, SQIVND (reference sequence). The CDR3 sequence is 15 residues long. V trimming: 4 bases; J trimming: 2 bases; junction bases outside the gene matches: 6. Full variable domain (missing parts from reference TRBV19 and TRBJ1-2): DGGITQSPKYLFRKEGQNVTLSCEQNLNHDAMYWYRQDPGQGLRLIYYSQIVNDFQKGDIAEGYSVSREKKESFPLTVTSAQKNPTAFYLCASSTQGGPNYGYTFGSGTRLTVV.

The chain recombines TRBV7-8 with TRBJ1-2; a weak D match, TRBD1 (5 bases). CDR1 and CDR2 from the germline V gene are SGHVS and FQNEAQ. The CDR3 is 14 residues long. V lost 1 base to trimming and J lost 8 bases, with 14 bases between them. CDR3 DNA: TGTGCCAGCAGCTTAGGTTCGGCAGGGAAAGGCTACACCTTC. As protein: CASSLGSAGKGYTF.

CDR3 in amino acids: CASSQGTGRVQPQHF. CDR3 in DNA: TGCGCCAGCAGCCAGGGGACAGGGAGGGTTCAGCCCCAGCATTTT. V gene TRBV4-3 combines with J gene TRBJ1-5; 9 bases are a match to TRBD1. The CDR3 is 15 amino acids. The germline gives CDR1 LGHNA, CDR2 YSLEER. V lost 3 bases and J lost 6; bases outside the gene matches: 6.

The rearrangement joins TRBV13 to TRBJ2-4; D gene ambiguous. This CDR3 is built from 14 residues. The V gene lost 3 bases and the J gene lost 6 bases, with 12 bases spanning the gap. The V gene's germline CDR1 is PRHDT and CDR2 FYEKMQ (reference sequence). For the CDR3, the DNA is TGTGCCAGCAGCTTGTACGGCCCAGGAAACATTCAGTACTTC. Its translation is CASSLYGPGNIQYF.

V is TRBV12-5 and J is TRBJ2-7, with 9 nucleotides matching TRBD1. Losses at the gene ends were 4 bases for V and 0 bases for J; bases not matched to a gene: 13. The length of the CDR3 is 18 residues. Per the germline V gene, CDR1 is LGHNT and CDR2 is FRNRAP. The CDR3 nucleotides read TGTGCTAGTGGTTCGGGACAGGGCCGGACTAAAAGCTCCTACGAGCAGTACTTC. This codes for CASGSGQGRTKSSYEQYF.

The chain recombines TRBV30 with TRBJ2-3; D call uncertain. The CDR3 has 12 amino acids. V lost 2 bases, J lost 7 bases, and 10 bases lay in between. Germline V gives CDR1 GTSNPN, CDR2 SVGIG (reference sequence). The CDR3 nucleotides are TGTGCCTGGAGTCGTGGGCCTAATACGCAGTATTTT. Protein sequence: CAWSRGPNTQYF.

The rearrangement uses TRBV10-3 and TRBJ2-7; tentatively, D is TRBD1 (5 bases). The V end lost 2 bases, the J end lost 0 bases, and 5 bases lay between the germline ends. Germline lookup yields CDR1 ENHRY and CDR2 SYGVKD. This CDR3 has 13 residues. Here the CDR3 DNA reads TGTGCCATCAGTGAGGGGGCCTCCTACGAGCAGTACTTC. Protein: CAISEGASYEQYF.

The V gene is TRBV29-1, the J gene TRBJ2-5, with 15 bases that match TRBD2. Germline V gene sequence: CDR1 SQVTM, CDR2 ANQGSEA. This CDR3 has 15 amino acids. V lost 4 bases, J lost 3 bases, and 3 bases stayed unmatched. As DNA, the CDR3 is TGCAGCGTTGGAGGGACTAGCGGGGGGAAAGAGACCCAGTACTTC. It is translated as CSVGGTSGGKETQYF.

The CDR3, as DNA: TGTGCAAGTCTCCAATCGGGAGACCTACTCGAGCAGTACTTC. Its protein product is CASLQSGDLLEQYF. The chain uses TRBV12-2 and TRBJ2-7; TRBD2, the D gene given by the table, was not confirmed from the DNA. TRBV12-2 is given as a pseudogene. The CDR3 has 14 residues.

The genes are TRBV19 and TRBJ2-5; TRBD2 agrees at 8 bases. V was clipped by 3 bases and J by 2 bases; unmatched bases: 8. Germline lookup yields CDR1 LNHDA and CDR2 SQIVND (reference sequence). The CDR3 is 16 residues long. CDR3 nucleotides: TGTGCCAGTAGTATCTCAGCGGGGGACTTACAAGAGACCCAGTACTTC. Translated, it gives CASSISAGDLQETQYF.

The chain has TRBV10-3 and TRBJ1-2, with 7 bases that match TRBD1. In germline, CDR1 is ENHRY, CDR2 SYGVKD. The CDR3 totals 18 residues. J gave up 6 bases and V 3 bases, and 19 bases lay outside the gene matches. The CDR3 sequence: CAISERRAGGTLFHGYTF. DNA of the CDR3: TGTGCCATCAGTGAACGGCGAGCAGGGGGAACTCTTTTTCATGGCTACACCTTC.

The chain carries TRBV3-1 (or the pseudogene TRBV3-2) and TRBJ2-7; D may be TRBD2 (6 bases). Germline lookup yields CDR1 LGHDT and CDR2 YNNKEL (reference sequence). The CDR3 is made up of 14 amino acids. V was pared by 1 base and J by 8 bases, with 15 bases between. The CDR3 DNA reads as TGTGCCAGCAGCCAAGGCGGGACGCTGGACAAGCAGTACTTC. This translates into CASSQGGTLDKQYF.

The chain has TRBV7-9 and TRBJ1-2, with TRBD1 matching 9 bases. Germline lookup yields CDR1 SEHNR and CDR2 FQNEAQ (reference sequence). The CDR3 runs to 14 residues. V lost 4 bases and J lost 4; bases outside the gene matches: 4. DNA for the CDR3: TGTGCCAGCAGCTCGGGACAGGGACCCTATGGCTACACCTTC. This codes for CASSSGQGPYGYTF.

This chain joins TRBV18 and TRBJ2-1, with 9 nucleotides matching TRBD2. The CDR3 runs 13 residues. Germline assignment: CDR1 KGHSH and CDR2 LQKENI. Germline trimming cut 3 bases from V and 14 bases from J; bases unmatched to any gene: 8. This CDR3 reads CASSPPVAGGEFF. In nucleotides, the CDR3 is TGTGCCAGCTCACCCCCAGTGGCGGGGGGGGAGTTCTTC.